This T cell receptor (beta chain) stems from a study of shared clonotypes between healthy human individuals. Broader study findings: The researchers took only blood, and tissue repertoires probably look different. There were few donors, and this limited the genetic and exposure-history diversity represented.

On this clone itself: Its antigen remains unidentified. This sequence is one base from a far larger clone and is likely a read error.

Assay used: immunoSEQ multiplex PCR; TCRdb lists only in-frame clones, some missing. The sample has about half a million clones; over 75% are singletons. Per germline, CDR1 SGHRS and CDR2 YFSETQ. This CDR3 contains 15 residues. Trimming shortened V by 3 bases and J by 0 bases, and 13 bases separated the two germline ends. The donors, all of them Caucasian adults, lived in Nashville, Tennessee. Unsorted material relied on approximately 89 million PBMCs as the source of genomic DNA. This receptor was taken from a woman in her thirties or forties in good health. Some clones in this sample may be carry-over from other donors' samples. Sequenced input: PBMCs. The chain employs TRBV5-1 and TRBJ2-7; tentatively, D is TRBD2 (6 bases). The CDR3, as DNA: TGCGCCAGCAGCTCAACGGGACTCCTCTCCTACGAGCAGTACTTC. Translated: CASSSTGLLSYEQYF.